This T cell receptor beta chain was recovered during a study of blood T cell repertoires in COVID-19. Study-wide context: Italy, Spain and the United States were the sources of the convalescent and acute COVID-19 samples.

In the source study's methods: Cell counts per sample came from amplifying reference gene primers. Measured with immunoSEQ multiplex PCR; TCRdb has only the in-frame clones, and not every one. Clone size and the V and J calls come from that table; the DNA yielded D and trimming. Seen here are roughly 140,000 clones, about nine tenths observed once, and the top ten hold about 11%. The CDR3 is 15 amino acids. The germline gives CDR1 SGHRS, CDR2 YFSETQ. With 0 bases removed from V and 5 bases from J, the gap between germline ends came to 14 bases. The chain is built from TRBV5-1 and TRBJ1-1; D might be TRBD1 (5 bases). This TCR came from a man aged 50 to 59 with active or convalescent COVID-19. The specimen was peripheral blood. CDR3 nucleotide sequence: TGCGCCAGCAGCTTGGGGACACGGGTATTGACTGAAGCTTTCTTT. Its translation is CASSLGTRVLTEAFF. The full variable domain, in which reference TRBV5-1 and TRBJ1-1 provide the parts outside the CDR3, is KAGVTQTPRYLIKTRGQQVTLSCSPISGHRSVSWYQQTPGQGLQFLFEYFSETQRNKGNFPGRFSGRQFSNSRSEMNVSTLELGDSALYLCASSLGTRVLTEAFFGQGTRLTVV.